This T cell receptor (beta chain) was sequenced in a study of blood T cell repertoires in COVID-19. The CDR3 covers 13 residues. Germline CDR1 is SGHRS and CDR2 is YFSETQ. V lost 0 bases to trimming and J lost 6 bases, with 6 bases between them. Data came from immunoSEQ multiplex PCR; TCRdb stores just in-frame clones and leaves some out. Of 270,000 or so clones in the sample, 65% to 90% were seen once. Sequencing used peripheral blood. This clonotype originated in a human donor in a cohort sampled during active COVID-19. This chain joins TRBV5-1 and TRBJ1-4; the D is unclear. The CDR3 loop reads CASSLDLHEKLFF. CDR3 nucleotides: TGCGCCAGCAGCTTGGATCTTCATGAAAAACTGTTTTTT. The whole variable domain, remainder taken from reference TRBV5-1 and TRBJ1-4, is KAGVTQTPRYLIKTRGQQVTLSCSPISGHRSVSWYQQTPGQGLQFLFEYFSETQRNKGNFPGRFSGRQFSNSRSEMNVSTLELGDSALYLCASSLDLHEKLFFGSGTQLSVL.